The TCR beta chain described here comes from a study of high-grade serous ovarian cancer treatment subgroups. Study as a whole: Mean per sample: around 13,000 reads, 6,000 to 8,000 unique TCR beta rearrangements.

Comments on this clone: Its specificity is not known.

The assay was immunoSEQ multiplex PCR, and TCRdb's table has in-frame clones only and misses some. Of about 10,000 clones listed, about 70% were seen once; the top ten hold more than 3.5%. Tumor tissue was taken before any definitive surgery or chemotherapy was given. The CDR3 is made up of 15 amino acids. Germline lookup yields CDR1 LGHNA and CDR2 YNFKEQ. V dropped 4 bases and J dropped 8 bases, with 18 bases sitting between them. General observations from the study: CDR1 and CDR2 were left unanalyzed; analyses focused on CDR3. Same-patient tumor repertoires overlapped at about 0.1 to 0.8; different patients barely overlapped.

Input material: tumor tissue. The genes are TRBV4-2 and TRBJ2-1; the D gene could be TRBD1 or TRBD2 (5 bases each). This clonotype was sampled from a human donor with high-grade serous ovarian cancer. The CDR3 DNA reads TGTGCCAGCAGCCCTGGGACCCGCTTCGGCGATGAGCAGTTCTTC. Translating it yields CASSPGTRFGDEQFF.